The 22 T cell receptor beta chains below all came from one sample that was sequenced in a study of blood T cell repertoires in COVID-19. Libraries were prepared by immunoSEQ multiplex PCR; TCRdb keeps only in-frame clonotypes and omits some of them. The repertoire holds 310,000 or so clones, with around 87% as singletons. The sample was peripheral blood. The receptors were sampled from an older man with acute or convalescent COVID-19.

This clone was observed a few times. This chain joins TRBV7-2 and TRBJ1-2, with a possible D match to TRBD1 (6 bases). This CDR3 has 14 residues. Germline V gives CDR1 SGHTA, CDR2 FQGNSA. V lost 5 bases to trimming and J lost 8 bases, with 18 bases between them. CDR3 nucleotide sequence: TGTGCCAGCAGCGCAAATACCCAGGGGACCGGCTACACCTTC. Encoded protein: CASSANTQGTGYTF.

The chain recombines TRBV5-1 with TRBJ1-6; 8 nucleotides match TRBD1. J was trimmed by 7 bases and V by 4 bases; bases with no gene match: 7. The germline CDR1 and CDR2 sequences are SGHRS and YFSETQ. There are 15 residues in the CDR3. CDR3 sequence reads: CASSGTTGANSPLHF. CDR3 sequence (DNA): TGCGCCAGCAGCGGAACGACAGGGGCCAATTCACCCCTCCACTTT.

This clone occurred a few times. CDR3 protein: CASSMGRGRTNTGELFF. The CDR3 nucleotides read TGTGCCAGTAGTATGGGGAGGGGCCGGACGAACACCGGGGAGCTGTTTTTT. The chain carries TRBV19 and TRBJ2-2; 7 bases align to TRBD2. The germline gives CDR1 LNHDA, CDR2 SQIVND (reference sequence). The CDR3 length is 17 residues. With V trimmed by 3 bases and J by 0 bases, 7 bases remained unmatched.

The CDR3 reads CASSYRTGTGEQYF. The CDR3 DNA follows: TGTGCCAGCAGCTATCGGACAGGGACGGGAGAGCAGTACTTC. The chain links TRBV7-2 to TRBJ2-7; 8 bases align to TRBD1. CDR1 SGHTA and CDR2 FQGNSA come from the germline V gene. CDR3 length: 14 residues. The J segment lost 7 bases and the V segment lost 4 bases, leaving 9 bases of the junction unmatched.

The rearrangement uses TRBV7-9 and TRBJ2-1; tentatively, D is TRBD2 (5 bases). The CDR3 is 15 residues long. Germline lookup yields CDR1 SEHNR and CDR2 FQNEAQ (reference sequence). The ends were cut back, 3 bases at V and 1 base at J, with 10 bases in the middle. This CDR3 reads CASSFRRGSYNEQFF. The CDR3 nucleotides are TGTGCCAGCAGCTTCCGACGGGGTTCCTACAATGAGCAGTTCTTC.

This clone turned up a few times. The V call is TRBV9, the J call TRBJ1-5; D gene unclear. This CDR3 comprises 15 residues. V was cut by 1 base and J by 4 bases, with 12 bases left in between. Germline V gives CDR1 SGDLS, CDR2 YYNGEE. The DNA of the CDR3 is TGTGCCAGCAGCGTAAGTGGCAGTCAAAATCAGCCCCAGCATTTT. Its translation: CASSVSGSQNQPQHF.

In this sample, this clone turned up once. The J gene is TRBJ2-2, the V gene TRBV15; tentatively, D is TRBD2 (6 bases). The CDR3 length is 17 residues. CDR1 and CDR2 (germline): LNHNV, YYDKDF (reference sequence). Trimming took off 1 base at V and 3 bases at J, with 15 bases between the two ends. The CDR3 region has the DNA TGTGCCACCAGCAGAGGCGGGATAGGGACGGACACCGGGGAGCTGTTTTTT. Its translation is CATSRGGIGTDTGELFF.

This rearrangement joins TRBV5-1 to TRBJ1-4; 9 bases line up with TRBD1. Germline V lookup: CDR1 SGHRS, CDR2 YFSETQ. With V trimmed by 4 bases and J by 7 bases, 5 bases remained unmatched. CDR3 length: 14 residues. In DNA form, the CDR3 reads TGCGCCAGCAGCCAACAGGGGGCAGGTGAAAAACTGTTTTTT. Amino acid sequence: CASSQQGAGEKLFF.

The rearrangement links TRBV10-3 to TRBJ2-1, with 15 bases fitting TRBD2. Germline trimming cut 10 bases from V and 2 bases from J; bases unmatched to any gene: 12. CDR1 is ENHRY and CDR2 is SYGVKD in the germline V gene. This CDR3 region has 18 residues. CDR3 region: CATENSRTSGRAYNEQFF. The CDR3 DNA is TGTGCCACCGAAAACAGCAGGACTAGCGGGAGGGCCTACAATGAGCAGTTCTTC.

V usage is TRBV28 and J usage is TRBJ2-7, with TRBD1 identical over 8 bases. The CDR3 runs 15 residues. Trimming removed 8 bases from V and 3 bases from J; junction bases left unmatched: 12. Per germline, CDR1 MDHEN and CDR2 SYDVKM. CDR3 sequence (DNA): TGTGCCAGCGTCCCACAGGGGGGTAATTACTACGAGCAGTACTTC. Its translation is CASVPQGGNYYEQYF.

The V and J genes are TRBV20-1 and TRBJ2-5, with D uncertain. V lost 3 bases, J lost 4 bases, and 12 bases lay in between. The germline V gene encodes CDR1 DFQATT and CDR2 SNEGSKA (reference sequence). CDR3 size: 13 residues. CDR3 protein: CSASGHLGETQYF. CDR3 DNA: TGCAGTGCTAGTGGTCACCTAGGAGAGACCCAGTACTTC.

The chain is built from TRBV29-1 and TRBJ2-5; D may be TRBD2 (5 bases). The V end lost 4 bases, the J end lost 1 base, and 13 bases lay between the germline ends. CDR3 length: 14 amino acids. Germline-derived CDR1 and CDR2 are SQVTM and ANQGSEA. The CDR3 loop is CSVVKPGFQETQYF. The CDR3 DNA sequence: TGCAGCGTTGTCAAGCCGGGATTCCAAGAGACCCAGTACTTC. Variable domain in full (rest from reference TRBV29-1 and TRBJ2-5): SAVISQKPSRDICQRGTSLTIQCQVDSQVTMMFWYRQQPGQSLTLIATANQGSEATYESGFVIDKFPISRPNLTFSTLTVSNMSPEDSSIYLCSVVKPGFQETQYFGPGTRLLVL.

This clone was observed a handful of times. The DNA for the CDR3 is TGTGCCAGCAGCCAAGTCCAGGGTAGCAAGGGCACAGATACGCAGTATTTT. Amino acids: CASSQVQGSKGTDTQYF. The gene calls are TRBV4-2 and TRBJ2-3; the D gene is possibly TRBD1 (5 bases). The CDR3 runs to 17 residues. Germline V gene sequence: CDR1 LGHNA, CDR2 YNFKEQ. V lost 1 base and J 1 base, leaving 15 bases between the germline ends.

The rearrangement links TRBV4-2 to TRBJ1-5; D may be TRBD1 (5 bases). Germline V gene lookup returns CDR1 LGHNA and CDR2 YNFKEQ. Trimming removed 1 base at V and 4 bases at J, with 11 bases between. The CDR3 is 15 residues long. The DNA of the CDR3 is TGTGCCAGCAGCCAAGCACCGGACAAAAATCAGCCCCAGCATTTT. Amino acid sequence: CASSQAPDKNQPQHF.

The CDR3 loop is CASSLISGGVSDTQYF. DNA for the CDR3: TGCGCCAGCAGCTTGATTAGCGGGGGGGTGTCAGATACGCAGTATTTT. The chain couples TRBV5-1 to TRBJ2-3; 11 bases agree with TRBD2. Germline V gene lookup returns CDR1 SGHRS and CDR2 YFSETQ. With V trimmed by 1 base and J by 4 bases, 5 bases remained unmatched. The CDR3 is 16 amino acids.

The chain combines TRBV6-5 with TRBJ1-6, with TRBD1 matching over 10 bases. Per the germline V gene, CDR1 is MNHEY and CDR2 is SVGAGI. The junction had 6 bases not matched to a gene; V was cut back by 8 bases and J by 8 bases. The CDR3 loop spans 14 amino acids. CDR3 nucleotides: TGTGCCAGCGCGGGGGGACAGGGGTATTCACCCCTCCACTTT. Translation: CASAGGQGYSPLHF.

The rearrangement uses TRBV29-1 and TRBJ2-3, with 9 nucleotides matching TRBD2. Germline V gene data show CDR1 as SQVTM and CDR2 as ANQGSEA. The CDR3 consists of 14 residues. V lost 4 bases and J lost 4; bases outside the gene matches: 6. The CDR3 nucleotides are TGCAGCGTTGGCGGGAGGGCCAGGGCAGATACGCAGTATTTT. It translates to CSVGGRARADTQYF.

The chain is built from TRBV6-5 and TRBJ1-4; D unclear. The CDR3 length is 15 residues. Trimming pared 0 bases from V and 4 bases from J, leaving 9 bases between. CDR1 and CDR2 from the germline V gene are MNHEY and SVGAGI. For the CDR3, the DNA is TGTGCCAGCAGTTACTCGGGCAGCCGTAATGAAAAACTGTTTTTT. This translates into CASSYSGSRNEKLFF.

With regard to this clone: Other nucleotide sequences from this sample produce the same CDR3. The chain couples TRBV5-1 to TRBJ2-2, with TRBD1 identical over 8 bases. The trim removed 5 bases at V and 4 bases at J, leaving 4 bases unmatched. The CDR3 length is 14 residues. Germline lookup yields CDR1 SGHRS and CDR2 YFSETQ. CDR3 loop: CASSLDRGTGELFF. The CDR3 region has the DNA TGCGCCAGCAGTCTCGACAGGGGCACCGGGGAGCTGTTTTTT.

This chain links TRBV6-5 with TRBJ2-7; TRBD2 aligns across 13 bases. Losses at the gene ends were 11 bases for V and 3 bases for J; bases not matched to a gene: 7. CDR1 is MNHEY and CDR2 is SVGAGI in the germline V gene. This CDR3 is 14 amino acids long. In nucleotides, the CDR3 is TGTGCCGGGACTAGCGGGACTTCTTTCTACGAGCAGTACTTC. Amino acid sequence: CAGTSGTSFYEQYF.

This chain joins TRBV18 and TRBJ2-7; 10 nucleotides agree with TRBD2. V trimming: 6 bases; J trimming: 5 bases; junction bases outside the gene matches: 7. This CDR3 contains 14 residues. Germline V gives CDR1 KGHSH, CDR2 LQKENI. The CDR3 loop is CASSPGLARHEQYF. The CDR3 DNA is TGTGCCAGCTCTCCGGGACTAGCGCGCCACGAGCAGTACTTC.

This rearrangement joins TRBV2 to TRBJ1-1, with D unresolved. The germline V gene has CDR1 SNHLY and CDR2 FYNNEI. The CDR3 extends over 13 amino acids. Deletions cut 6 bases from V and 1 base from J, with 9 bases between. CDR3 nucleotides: TGTGCCAGCAGCAGCGAGGGGAACACTGAAGCTTTCTTT. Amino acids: CASSSEGNTEAFF. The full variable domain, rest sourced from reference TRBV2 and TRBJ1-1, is EPEVTQTPSHQVTQMGQEVILRCVPISNHLYFYWYRQILGQKVEFLVSFYNNEISEKSEIFDDQFSVERPDGSNFTLKIRSTKLEDSAMYFCASSSEGNTEAFFGQGTRLTVV.